Listed below are T cell receptor beta chains from one sample, sequenced in a study of cytomegalovirus exposure and HLA in healthy donors. The repertoire was sequenced with immunoSEQ multiplex PCR; TCRdb's copy has only in-frame clones and lacks some. The table includes 150,000 or so clones, around 82% detected once. The specimen was PBMCs. These receptors originate from a man in his fifties or sixties in good health and CMV-seronegative. Both conserved end residues are part of each CDR3. The order of the fields is V gene, D gene, CDR3 length, J gene, clone size, CDR3 protein, CDR3 DNA. A D gene is named only where the DNA matches it firmly. Expanded clones get a size class; other rows say once, few or many, or leave the size out.

TRBV5-1	TRBD2	15	TRBJ2-5	.	CASSLAPSGQETQYF	TGCGCCAGCAGCTTGGCCCCTAGCGGCCAAGAGACCCAGTACTTC
TRBV28	.	16	TRBJ1-1	.	CASFRGPKGSVTEAFF	TGTGCCAGCTTTAGAGGGCCTAAAGGTTCAGTAACTGAAGCTTTCTTT
TRBV6-1	.	13	TRBJ1-5	once	CASRDTINQPQHF	TGTGCCAGCAGGGACACGATCAATCAGCCCCAGCATTTT
TRBV6-5	TRBD2	14	TRBJ2-7	.	CASTGTSRSYEQYF	TGTGCCAGCACGGGGACTAGCCGATCCTACGAGCAGTACTTC
TRBV28	.	16	TRBJ1-5	.	CASGGQPSYSNQPQHF	TGTGCCAGCGGAGGACAGCCGAGTTATAGCAATCAGCCCCAGCATTTT
TRBV7-2	.	12	TRBJ2-1	.	CASSLATFGQFF	TGTGCCAGCAGTCTAGCTACGTTTGGGCAGTTCTTC
TRBV12-5	TRBD2	16	TRBJ2-5	.	CASGRSSSGSGETQYF	TGTGCTAGTGGCCGATCTTCGAGCGGGAGTGGGGAGACCCAGTACTTC
TRBV6-5	TRBD1	15	TRBJ2-7	.	CASSSPGTGGSGQYF	TGTGCCAGCAGCTCTCCCGGGACAGGGGGCTCCGGGCAGTACTTC
TRBV27	.	13	TRBJ2-7	.	CASSWAVIYEQYF	TGTGCCAGCAGTTGGGCCGTGATCTACGAGCAGTACTTC
TRBV19	.	15	TRBJ1-1	.	CASSLSSTVNTEAFF	TGTGCCAGTAGTCTCTCCTCGACAGTGAACACTGAAGCTTTCTTT
TRBV27	.	14	TRBJ2-1	.	CASSLYRFGNEQFF	TGTGCCAGCAGTTTATACAGGTTTGGTAATGAGCAGTTCTTC
TRBV19	.	12	TRBJ1-5	few	CASSGGDQPQHF	TGTGCCAGTAGCGGAGGGGATCAGCCCCAGCATTTT
TRBV4-1	.	13	TRBJ2-3	.	CASSQQFTDTQYF	TGCGCCAGCAGCCAACAGTTCACAGATACGCAGTATTTT
TRBV5-1	TRBD2	15	TRBJ2-5	.	CASSLVAGAQETQYF	TGCGCCAGCAGCTTGGTAGCGGGGGCCCAAGAGACCCAGTACTTC
TRBV5-5	TRBD1	16	TRBJ1-4	.	CASSDDPGQGNEKLFF	TGTGCCAGCAGCGATGATCCGGGACAGGGGAATGAAAAACTGTTTTTT
TRBV2	.	13	TRBJ2-1	.	CASTKFERNEQFF	TGTGCCAGCACCAAGTTCGAGAGGAATGAGCAGTTCTTC
TRBV30	TRBD1	16	TRBJ1-6	.	CAWSVRETGRNSPLHF	TGTGCCTGGAGTGTACGGGAGACAGGGAGGAATTCACCCCTCCACTTT
TRBV30	TRBD2	13	TRBJ2-1	.	CAWSYSRGGEQFF	TGTGCCTGGAGCTACTCGCGCGGGGGTGAGCAGTTCTTC
TRBV5-1	.	13	TRBJ1-2	few	CASSLEGVHGYTF	TGCGCCAGCAGCTTGGAAGGGGTTCATGGCTACACCTTC
TRBV7-3	.	13	TRBJ2-1	.	CASSLSGLPEQFF	TGTGCCAGCAGCTTATCTGGGCTTCCTGAGCAGTTCTTC
TRBV4-1	TRBD2	16	TRBJ2-1	.	CASSQDEPSGSYEQFF	TGCGCCAGCAGCCAAGACGAGCCTAGCGGGAGTTATGAGCAGTTCTTC
TRBV2	.	12	TRBJ1-2	.	CASSDRVEGYTF	TGTGCCAGCAGTGACCGGGTAGAGGGCTACACCTTC
TRBV27	.	14	TRBJ2-5	.	CASSLTYLQETQYF	TGTGCCAGCAGTCTCACATACCTCCAAGAGACCCAGTACTTC
TRBV6-4	.	17	TRBJ2-6	.	CASRIPLTGSGANVLTF	TGTGCCAGCAGGATTCCACTGACGGGTTCTGGGGCCAACGTCCTGACTTTC
TRBV7-9	.	14	TRBJ2-7	.	CASSWGDRHYEQYF	TGTGCCAGCAGCTGGGGTGACAGGCACTACGAGCAGTACTTC
TRBV9	TRBD2	15	TRBJ2-1	.	CASSVRAGGYNEQFF	TGTGCCAGCAGCGTACGAGCGGGGGGGTACAATGAGCAGTTCTTC
TRBV7-2	TRBD2	14	TRBJ2-5	.	CASSPGGVGETQYF	TGTGCCAGCAGCCCGGGGGGGGTGGGAGAGACCCAGTACTTC
TRBV4-1	TRBD2	17	TRBJ2-1	.	CASSQDQGLAGGNEQFF	TGCGCCAGCAGCCAAGATCAGGGACTAGCGGGGGGCAATGAGCAGTTCTTC
TRBV15	TRBD2	15	TRBJ2-7	.	CATSTKPSGAGEQYF	TGTGCCACCAGCACCAAACCCAGCGGGGCCGGCGAGCAGTACTTC
TRBV9	.	15	TRBJ2-7	.	CASSVGAQAAYEQYF	TGTGCCAGCAGCGTAGGTGCACAGGCCGCCTACGAGCAGTACTTC
TRBV28	.	15	TRBJ2-2	.	CASSSPEGNTGELFF	TGTGCCAGCAGTTCTCCCGAGGGGAACACCGGGGAGCTGTTTTTT
TRBV4-2	TRBD2	15	TRBJ2-1	.	CASSLRLAGGDEQFF	TGTGCCAGCAGCCTCCGACTAGCGGGAGGGGATGAGCAGTTCTTC
TRBV18	.	15	TRBJ1-4	.	CASSPLVWFGSWMFF	TGTGCCAGCTCACCACTTGTTTGGTTCGGGAGTTGGATGTTTTTT
TRBV5-5	TRBD2	15	TRBJ2-7	.	CASSLAGGPNYEQYF	TGTGCCAGCAGCTTGGCGGGGGGACCAAATTACGAGCAGTACTTC
TRBV19	TRBD1	13	TRBJ1-2	.	CASSMVDRGGYTF	TGTGCCAGTAGTATGGTGGACAGGGGTGGCTACACCTTC
TRBV7-8	TRBD2	16	TRBJ2-3	.	CASSLGTSGSSDTQYF	TGTGCCAGCAGCCTAGGGACTAGCGGGAGTTCAGATACGCAGTATTTT
TRBV19	.	14	TRBJ2-4	.	CASSIQGRGNIQYF	TGTGCCAGTAGTATACAGGGGAGAGGAAACATTCAGTACTTC